This TCR beta chain was found in a study of cytomegalovirus exposure and HLA in healthy donors. Per the germline V gene, CDR1 is MGHDK and CDR2 is SYGVNS. The CDR3 sequence is 15 residues long. Losses at the gene ends were 3 bases for V and 6 bases for J; bases not matched to a gene: 10. Generated by immunoSEQ multiplex PCR, the TCRdb table keeps only in-frame clones and is missing some. The profile covers roughly 60,000 clones, with approximately 95% appearing a single time and 5.5% to 7.5% taken by the ten largest. This receptor was obtained from a young woman in good health and CMV-seropositive. The rearrangement uses TRBV25-1 and TRBJ1-2; 7 bases line up with TRBD1. Sequencing was done on a sample of PBMCs. The CDR3 DNA reads as TGTGCCAGCAGTGACGTCTCTCGGGACAGCCATGGCTACACCTTC. Its translation: CASSDVSRDSHGYTF.